This T cell receptor beta chain is from a study of blood T cells in healthy people across ages. A second PCR, run for roughly 7 to 11 cycles, used a sample-barcoded 5' primer plus a J-beta primer mix. A single record per CDR3 protein comes from TCRdb applying MiXCR to the 5' RACE reads. The table lists 1.5 million to 2 million distinct CDR3 sequences, under 30% of them singletons. General study points: Percentage of naive T cells showed a strong correlation with TCR beta diversity.

On this clonotype: What it recognizes is unknown.

This clonotype was sampled from a woman in her twenties or thirties in good health. The sample comprised blood.

CDR3 amino acids: CASSLVLGLAGGYEQFF. As DNA, the CDR3 is TGTGCCAGCAGTTTAGTATTGGGGCTAGCGGGGGGGTATGAGCAGTTCTTC. The V and J genes are TRBV12-3 or TRBV12-4 and TRBJ2-1; TRBD2 matches at 12 bases. J gave up 8 bases and V 1 base, and 9 bases lay outside the gene matches. The CDR3 has 17 residues.